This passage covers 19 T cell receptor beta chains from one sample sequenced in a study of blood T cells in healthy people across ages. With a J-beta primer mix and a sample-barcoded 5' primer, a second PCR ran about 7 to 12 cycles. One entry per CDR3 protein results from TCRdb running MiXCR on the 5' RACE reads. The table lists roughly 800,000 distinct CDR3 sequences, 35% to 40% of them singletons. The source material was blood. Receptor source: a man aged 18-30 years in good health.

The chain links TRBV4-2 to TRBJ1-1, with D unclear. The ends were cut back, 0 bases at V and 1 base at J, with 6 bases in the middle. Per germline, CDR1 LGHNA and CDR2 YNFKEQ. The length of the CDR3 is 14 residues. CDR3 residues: CASSQERENTEAFF. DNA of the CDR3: TGTGCCAGCAGCCAAGAACGAGAGAACACTGAAGCTTTCTTT.

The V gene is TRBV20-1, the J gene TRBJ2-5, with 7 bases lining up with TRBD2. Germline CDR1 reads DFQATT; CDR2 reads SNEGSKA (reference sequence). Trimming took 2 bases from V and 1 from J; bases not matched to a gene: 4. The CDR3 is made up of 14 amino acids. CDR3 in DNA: TGCAGTGCTAGACTAGCGGTCACCCAAGAGACCCAGTACTTC. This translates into CSARLAVTQETQYF.

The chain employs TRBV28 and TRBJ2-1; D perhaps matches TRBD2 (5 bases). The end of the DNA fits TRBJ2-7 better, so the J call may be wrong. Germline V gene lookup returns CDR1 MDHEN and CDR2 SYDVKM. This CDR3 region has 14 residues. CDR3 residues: CASSGLSSYNEQYF. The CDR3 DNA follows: TGTGCCAGCAGTGGACTCTCCTCCTACAATGAGCAGTACTTC.

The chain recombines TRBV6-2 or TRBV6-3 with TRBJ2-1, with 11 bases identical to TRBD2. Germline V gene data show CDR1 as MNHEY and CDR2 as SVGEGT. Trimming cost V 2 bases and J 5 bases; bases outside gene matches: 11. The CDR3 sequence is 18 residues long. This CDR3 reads CASSYPTALAGGHNEQFF. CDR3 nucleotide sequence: TGTGCCAGCAGTTACCCCACGGCGCTAGCGGGGGGCCACAATGAGCAGTTCTTC.

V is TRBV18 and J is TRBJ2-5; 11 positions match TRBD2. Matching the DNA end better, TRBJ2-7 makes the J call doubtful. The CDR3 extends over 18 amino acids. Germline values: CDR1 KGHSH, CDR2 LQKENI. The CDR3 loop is CASSHVSSGTSGSYEQYF. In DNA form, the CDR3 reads TGTGCCAGCTCACACGTAAGTTCCGGGACTAGCGGATCCTACGAGCAGTACTTC.

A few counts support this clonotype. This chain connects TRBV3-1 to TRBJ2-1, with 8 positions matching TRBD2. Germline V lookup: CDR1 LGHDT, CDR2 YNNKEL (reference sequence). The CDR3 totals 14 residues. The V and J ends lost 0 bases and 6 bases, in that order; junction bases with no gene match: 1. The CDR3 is CASSQELAGNEQFF. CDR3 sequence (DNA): TGTGCCAGCAGCCAAGAGCTAGCGGGCAATGAGCAGTTCTTC.

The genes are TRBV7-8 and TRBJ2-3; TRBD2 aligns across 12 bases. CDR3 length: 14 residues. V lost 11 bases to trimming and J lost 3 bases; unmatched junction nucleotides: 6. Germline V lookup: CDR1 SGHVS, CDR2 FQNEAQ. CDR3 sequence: CASRTSGKTDTQYF. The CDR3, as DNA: TGTGCCTCCCGGACTAGCGGGAAGACAGATACGCAGTATTTT. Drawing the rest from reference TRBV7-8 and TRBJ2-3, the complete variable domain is GAGVSQSPRYKVAKRGQDVALRCDPISGHVSLFWYQQALGQGPEFLTYFQNEAQLDKSGLPSDRFFAERPEGSVSTLKIQRTQQEDSAVYLCASRTSGKTDTQYFGPGTRLTVL.

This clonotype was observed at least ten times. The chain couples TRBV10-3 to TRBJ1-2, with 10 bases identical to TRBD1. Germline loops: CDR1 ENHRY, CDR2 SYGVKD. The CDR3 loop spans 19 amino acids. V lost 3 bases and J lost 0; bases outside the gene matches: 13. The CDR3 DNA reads TGTGCCATCAGTGAACCAGGTCGGGACAGGGGAACGCCTAACTATGGCTACACCTTC. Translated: CAISEPGRDRGTPNYGYTF.

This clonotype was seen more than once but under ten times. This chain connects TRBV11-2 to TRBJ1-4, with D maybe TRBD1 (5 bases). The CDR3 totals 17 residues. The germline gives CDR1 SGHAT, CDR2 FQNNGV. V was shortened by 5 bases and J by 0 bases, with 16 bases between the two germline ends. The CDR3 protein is CASSPLDGAPTNEKLFF. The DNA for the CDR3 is TGTGCCAGCAGCCCACTAGATGGGGCGCCAACTAATGAAAAACTGTTTTTT.

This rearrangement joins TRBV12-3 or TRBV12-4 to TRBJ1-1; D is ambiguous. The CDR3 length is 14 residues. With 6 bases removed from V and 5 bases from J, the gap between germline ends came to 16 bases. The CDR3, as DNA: TGTGCCAGCAGCTCGTCCGGGCCCTCAACTGAAGCTTTCTTT. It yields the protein CASSSSGPSTEAFF.

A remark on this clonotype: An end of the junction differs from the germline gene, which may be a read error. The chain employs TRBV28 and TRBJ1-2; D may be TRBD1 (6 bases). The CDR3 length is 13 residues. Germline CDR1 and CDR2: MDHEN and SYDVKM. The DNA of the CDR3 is TGTGCCAGCAGTTTATCCAGGGGTGCTGGCTGCACCTTC. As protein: CASSLSRGAGCTF.

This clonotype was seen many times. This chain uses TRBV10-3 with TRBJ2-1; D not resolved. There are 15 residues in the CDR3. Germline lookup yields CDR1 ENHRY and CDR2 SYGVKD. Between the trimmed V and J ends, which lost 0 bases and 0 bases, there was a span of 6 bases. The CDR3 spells CAISESAGSYNEQFF. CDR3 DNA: TGTGCCATCAGTGAGTCGGCAGGCTCCTACAATGAGCAGTTCTTC.

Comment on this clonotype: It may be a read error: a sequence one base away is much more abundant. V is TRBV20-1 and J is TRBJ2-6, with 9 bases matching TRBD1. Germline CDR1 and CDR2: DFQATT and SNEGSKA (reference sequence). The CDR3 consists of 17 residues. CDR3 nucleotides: TGCGGTGCTCATATGACGGGACAGGGTATCTGGGCCAACGTCCTGACTTTC. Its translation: CGAHMTGQGIWANVLTF.

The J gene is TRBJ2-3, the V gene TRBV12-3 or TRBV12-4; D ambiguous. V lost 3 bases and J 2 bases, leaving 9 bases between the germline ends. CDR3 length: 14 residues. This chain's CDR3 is CASSFTEATDTQYF. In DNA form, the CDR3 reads TGTGCCAGCAGTTTTACCGAAGCCACAGATACGCAGTATTTT.

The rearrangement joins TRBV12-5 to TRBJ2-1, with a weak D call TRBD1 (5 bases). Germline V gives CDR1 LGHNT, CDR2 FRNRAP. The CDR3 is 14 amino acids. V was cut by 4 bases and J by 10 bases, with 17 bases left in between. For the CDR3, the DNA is TGTGCTAGTGGTTCGGACATCGTCTTCTACGAGCAGTTCTTC. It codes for CASGSDIVFYEQFF. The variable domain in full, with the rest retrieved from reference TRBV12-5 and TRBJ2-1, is DARVTQTPRHKVTEMGQEVTMRCQPILGHNTVFWYRQTMMQGLELLAYFRNRAPLDDSGMPKDRFSAEMPDATLATLKIQPSEPRDSAVYFCASGSDIVFYEQFFGPGTRLTVL.

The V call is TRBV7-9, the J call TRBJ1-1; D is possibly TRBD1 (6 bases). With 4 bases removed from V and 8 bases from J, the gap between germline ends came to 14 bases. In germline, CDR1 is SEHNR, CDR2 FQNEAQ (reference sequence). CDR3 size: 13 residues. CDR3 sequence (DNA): TGTGCCAGCAGCTCGGGACACTCGAGAGAAGCTTTCTTT. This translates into CASSSGHSREAFF.

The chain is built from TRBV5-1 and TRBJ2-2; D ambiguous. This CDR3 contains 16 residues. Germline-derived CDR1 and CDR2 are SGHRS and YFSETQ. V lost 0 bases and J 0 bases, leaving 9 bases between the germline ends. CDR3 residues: CASSLASTANTGELFF. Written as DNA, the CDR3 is TGCGCCAGCAGCTTGGCGAGTACTGCGAACACCGGGGAGCTGTTTTTT.

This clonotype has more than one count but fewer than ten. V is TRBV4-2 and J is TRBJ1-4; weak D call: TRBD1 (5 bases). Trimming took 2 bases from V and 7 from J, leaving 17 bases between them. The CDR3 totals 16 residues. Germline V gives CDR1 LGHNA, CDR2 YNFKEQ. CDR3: CASSQLVQGGSEKLFF. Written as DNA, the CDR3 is TGTGCCAGCAGCCAATTAGTCCAGGGCGGGAGTGAAAAACTGTTTTTT.

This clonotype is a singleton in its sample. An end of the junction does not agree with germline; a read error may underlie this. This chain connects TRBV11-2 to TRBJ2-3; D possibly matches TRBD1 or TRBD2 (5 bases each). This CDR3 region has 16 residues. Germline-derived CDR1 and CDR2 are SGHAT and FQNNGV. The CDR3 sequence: CANSLEASGGTDTQYF. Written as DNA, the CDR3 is TGTGCCAACAGCTTAGAGGCCAGTGGGGGAACAGATACGCAGTATTTT.